This T cell receptor beta chain derives from a study of control samples from healthy donors and cancer patients. Sequencing was performed with immunoSEQ multiplex PCR; in TCRdb, only in-frame clones are kept and a portion is missing. This repertoire shows about 160,000 clones, 70% to 90% found once; its top ten account for 9.5% to 15%. The CDR3 is 17 amino acids. CDR1 and CDR2 (germline): LGHNA, YSLEER. Trimming left V 0 bases short and J 5 bases short, with 20 bases between. In its sample, this clone was seen once. The rearrangement joins TRBV4-3 to TRBJ2-7; a weak D match, TRBD1 (6 bases). This TCR derives from a man under 40 in good health. The sample was blood. This chain's CDR3 is CASSQEWGQQGRDEQYF. The CDR3 nucleotides are TGCGCCAGCAGCCAAGAGTGGGGCCAACAGGGAAGGGACGAGCAGTACTTC.